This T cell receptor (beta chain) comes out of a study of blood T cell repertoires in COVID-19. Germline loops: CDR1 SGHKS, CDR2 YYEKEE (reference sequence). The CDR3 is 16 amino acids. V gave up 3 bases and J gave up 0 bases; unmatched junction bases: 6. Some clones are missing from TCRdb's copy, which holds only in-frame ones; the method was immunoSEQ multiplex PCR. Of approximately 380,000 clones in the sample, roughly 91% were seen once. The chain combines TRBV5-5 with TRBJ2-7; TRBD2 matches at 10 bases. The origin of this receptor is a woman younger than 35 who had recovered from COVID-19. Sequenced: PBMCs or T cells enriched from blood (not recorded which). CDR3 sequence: CASSYLAGVNSYEQYF. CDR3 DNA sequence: TGTGCCAGCAGCTATCTAGCGGGGGTCAACTCCTACGAGCAGTACTTC.